Each of the 30 T cell receptor beta chains below was sequenced from the same sample in a study of T-cell memory formation after mild COVID-19. TCRdb itself ran the 5' RACE reads through MiXCR, one entry per CDR3 protein. The sample lists 180,000 or so distinct CDR3 sequences; roughly 16% were seen once. Material for sequencing was PBMCs or a T cell subset sorted from them (not recorded which). These receptors all stem from an adult woman who had mild COVID-19 (a few samples of this study predate the infection). Cell type and time point are not known.

This clonotype was recorded at least ten times. The chain joins TRBV5-1 to TRBJ2-4; no definite D call. The V and J ends lost 6 bases and 7 bases respectively, with 17 bases between them. Germline-derived CDR1 and CDR2 are SGHRS and YFSETQ. CDR3 length equals 14 residues. The CDR3 bases are TGCGCCAGCACCCTCACCCCACAAGCGAACATTCAGTACTTC. Translated: CASTLTPQANIQYF.

The genes are TRBV20-1 and TRBJ1-1; 8 bases align to TRBD1. V shed 5 bases and J 5 bases; nucleotides not matched to a gene: 4. The CDR3 is made up of 12 amino acids. Germline V gene sequence: CDR1 DFQATT, CDR2 SNEGSKA (reference sequence). The CDR3 loop is CSAGTGGTEAFF. The CDR3 coding sequence is TGCAGTGCTGGGACAGGTGGGACTGAAGCTTTCTTT.

This sequence joins TRBV7-2 and TRBJ2-2; the D gene could be TRBD1 or TRBD2 (6 bases each). Germline V gene sequence: CDR1 SGHTA, CDR2 FQGNSA. The length of the CDR3 is 17 residues. The V end lost 5 bases, the J end lost 2 bases, and 18 bases lay between the germline ends. The DNA of the CDR3 is TGTGCCAGCAGCCCCAGCAGGACGGGGGCTAACACCGGGGAGCTGTTTTTT. Its translation: CASSPSRTGANTGELFF. The variable domain in full, with the rest retrieved from reference TRBV7-2 and TRBJ2-2, is GAGVSQSPSNKVTEKGKDVELRCDPISGHTALYWYRQSLGQGLEFLIYFQGNSAPDKSGLPSDRFSAERTGGSVSTLTIQRTQQEDSAVYLCASSPSRTGANTGELFFGEGSRLTVL.

This clonotype was seen more than once but under ten times. The chain uses TRBV5-1 and TRBJ2-1, with 13 bases matching TRBD2. The CDR3 loop spans 17 amino acids. Unmatched junction bases numbered 6, after V lost 0 bases and J lost 6 bases. Looked up from germline, CDR1 is SGHRS and CDR2 is YFSETQ. The CDR3 here is CASSLGGTSGVPNEQFF. The CDR3 nucleotides are TGCGCCAGCAGCTTGGGCGGGACTAGCGGGGTACCCAATGAGCAGTTCTTC.

This clonotype was seen only a few times. CDR3 region: CASRPTVGAGNTEAFF. The CDR3 DNA follows: TGTGCCAGCAGACCGACGGTGGGGGCTGGGAACACTGAAGCTTTCTTT. The chain has TRBV6-5 and TRBJ1-1, with D possibly being TRBD1 (6 bases). V was cut by 6 bases and J by 1 base, with 18 bases left in between. The germline CDR1 and CDR2 sequences are MNHEY and SVGAGI. The length of the CDR3 is 16 residues.

This clonotype was detected a few times. The chain couples TRBV5-1 to TRBJ2-2, with TRBD2 as a possible D gene (6 bases). The V gene's germline CDR1 is SGHRS and CDR2 YFSETQ. Trimming took off 1 base at V and 5 bases at J, with 12 bases between the two ends. CDR3 length equals 15 residues. Here the CDR3 reads CASSLNQGGTGELFF. The DNA for the CDR3 is TGCGCCAGCAGCTTGAACCAGGGAGGAACCGGGGAGCTGTTTTTT.

This clonotype was counted only a few times. The V call is TRBV19, the J call TRBJ2-1; the match to TRBD1 covers 7 bases. The CDR3 is made up of 19 amino acids. Per the germline V gene, CDR1 is LNHDA and CDR2 is SQIVND (reference sequence). The ends lost 8 bases at V and 0 bases at J; junction bases unmatched: 19. The CDR3 DNA reads TGTGCCAGTCGACCAAGACACGGGACAGCGTCAAGCTCCTACAATGAGCAGTTCTTC. It yields the protein CASRPRHGTASSSYNEQFF. Based on the CDR3 plus reference TRBV19 and TRBJ2-1, the full variable domain is DGGITQSPKYLFRKEGQNVTLSCEQNLNHDAMYWYRQDPGQGLRLIYYSQIVNDFQKGDIAEGYSVSREKKESFPLTVTSAQKNPTAFYLCASRPRHGTASSSYNEQFFGPGTRLTVL.

J is TRBJ2-5 and V is TRBV7-6; unclear D gene. Per the germline V gene, CDR1 is SGHVS and CDR2 is FNYEAQ. The ends were cut back, 4 bases at V and 1 base at J, with 16 bases in the middle. The CDR3 sequence is 16 residues long. CDR3 coding DNA: TGTGCCAGCAGCTCCCTAATCTGGGTGGCCCAAGAGACCCAGTACTTC. Translation: CASSSLIWVAQETQYF.

The chain has TRBV28 and TRBJ2-2, with D maybe TRBD2 (5 bases). The CDR3 sequence is 16 residues long. V was shortened by 4 bases and J by 6 bases, with 18 bases between the two germline ends. Germline V gene sequence: CDR1 MDHEN, CDR2 SYDVKM. CDR3 sequence (DNA): TGTGCCAGCAGTTCACCCGGGAAACGGCGGGCCGGGGAGCTGTTTTTT. It specifies CASSSPGKRRAGELFF. Combining the CDR3 with reference TRBV28 and TRBJ2-2 gives the whole variable domain DVKVTQSSRYLVKRTGEKVFLECVQDMDHENMFWYRQDPGLGLRLIYFSYDVKMKEKGDIPEGYSVSREKKERFSLILESASTNQTSMYLCASSSPGKRRAGELFFGEGSRLTVL.

The V and J genes are TRBV6-2 or TRBV6-3 and TRBJ2-3, with a possible D match to TRBD2 (5 bases). The V end was cut by 0 bases, the J end by 1 base, with 5 bases between. The CDR3 runs 14 residues. Germline V gene data show CDR1 as MNHEY and CDR2 as SVGEGT. The CDR3 here is CASSYSRGTDTQYF. The CDR3 DNA reads as TGTGCCAGCAGTTACTCGAGGGGCACAGATACGCAGTATTTT.

V and J are TRBV5-1 and TRBJ2-2; a weak D match, TRBD1 (5 bases). Trimming left V 0 bases short and J 7 bases short, with 10 bases between. Germline-derived CDR1 and CDR2 are SGHRS and YFSETQ. The CDR3 length is 14 residues. CDR3 DNA sequence: TGCGCCAGCAGCTTGGCCAGGGCGGACGGGGAGCTGTTTTTT. This gives the protein CASSLARADGELFF.

This clonotype has only a few counts. The rearrangement links TRBV29-1 to TRBJ2-3, with unresolved D. The CDR3 loop spans 10 amino acids. Germline V gene lookup returns CDR1 SQVTM and CDR2 ANQGSEA. The V end was cut by 5 bases, the J end by 5 bases, with 5 bases between. DNA for the CDR3: TGCAGCGTTCGCAAAGATACGCAGTATTTT. Translating it yields CSVRKDTQYF.

V is TRBV12-3 or TRBV12-4 and J is TRBJ2-5; tentative D call: TRBD2 (6 bases). V was pared by 3 bases and J by 5 bases, with 19 bases between. This CDR3 comprises 16 residues. CDR3: CASSFGLARVGETQYF. CDR3 in DNA: TGTGCCAGCAGTTTCGGGCTAGCGAGAGTGGGTGAGACCCAGTACTTC.

This clonotype has more than one count but fewer than ten. The gene calls are TRBV6-2 or TRBV6-3 and TRBJ2-3; no reliable D call. Germline assignment: CDR1 MNHEY and CDR2 SVGEGT. The CDR3 length is 14 residues. V was pared by 6 bases and J by 5 bases, with 15 bases between. In DNA, the CDR3 is TGTGCCAGCAGCCAAACCCAAGTGGGAGATACGCAGTATTTT. This codes for CASSQTQVGDTQYF.

The chain couples TRBV11-3 to TRBJ2-3; D is possibly TRBD1 or TRBD2 (6 bases each). CDR3 size: 16 residues. The ends were cut back, 5 bases at V and 2 bases at J, with 17 bases in the middle. The V gene's germline CDR1 is SGHNT and CDR2 YENEEA. The CDR3: CASSRTTGKPTDTQYF. The CDR3 nucleotides read TGTGCCAGCAGCCGGACTACAGGGAAACCCACAGATACGCAGTATTTT.

The table lists this clonotype with a few counts. V usage is TRBV28 and J usage is TRBJ2-7; 8 positions match TRBD2. In germline, CDR1 is MDHEN, CDR2 SYDVKM. CDR3 length: 15 residues. V trimming: 6 bases; J trimming: 1 base; junction bases outside the gene matches: 8. Here the CDR3 reads CASSPRGGGSYEQYF. In DNA, the CDR3 is TGTGCCAGCAGCCCCCGGGGGGGAGGTTCCTACGAGCAGTACTTC.

This clonotype was seen more than once but under ten times. V usage is TRBV15 and J usage is TRBJ2-7, with D unresolved. Germline V gene data show CDR1 as LNHNV and CDR2 as YYDKDF (reference sequence). Trimming cost V 0 bases and J 5 bases, with 8 bases left between them. The CDR3 length is 13 residues. The CDR3 coding sequence is TGTGCCACCAGCAGAGACCCTTTGAACGAGCAGTACTTC. Amino acids: CATSRDPLNEQYF.

The rearrangement joins TRBV6-6 to TRBJ2-3, with 14 bases lining up with TRBD2. In germline, CDR1 is MNHNY, CDR2 SVGAGI (reference sequence). The trim removed 2 bases at V and 5 bases at J, leaving 0 bases unmatched. The CDR3 runs to 15 residues. The DNA for the CDR3 is TGTGCCAGCAGTTACGGGACTAGCGGGAGAGATACGCAGTATTTT. It is translated as CASSYGTSGRDTQYF.

This clonotype showed up just a few times. The rearrangement uses TRBV10-3 and TRBJ2-5, with D unresolved. Germline assignment: CDR1 ENHRY and CDR2 SYGVKD. V lost 10 bases, J lost 3 bases, and 12 bases lay in between. The CDR3 spans 12 residues. The CDR3 coding sequence is TGTGCCACCCAACTGAACGAAGAGACCCAGTACTTC. Protein product: CATQLNEETQYF.

This clonotype was picked up many times. The rearrangement links TRBV7-3 to TRBJ2-1, with 10 bases fitting TRBD2. V gave up 0 bases and J gave up 0 bases; unmatched junction bases: 2. The CDR3 is 17 amino acids. The germline gives CDR1 SGHTA, CDR2 FQGTGA. Here the CDR3 reads CASSLTSGRSSYNEQFF. CDR3 sequence (DNA): TGTGCCAGCAGCTTAACTAGCGGGAGGTCCTCCTACAATGAGCAGTTCTTC.

This rearrangement joins TRBV6-2 or TRBV6-3 to TRBJ2-2; 13 bases align to TRBD2. This CDR3 region has 16 residues. V lost 6 bases and J lost 6; bases outside the gene matches: 7. Germline loops: CDR1 MNHEY, CDR2 SVGEGT. CDR3 coding DNA: TGTGCCAGCAGGCGGACTAGCGGGAGTCTGTCCGGGGAGCTGTTTTTT. It encodes CASRRTSGSLSGELFF.

The J gene is TRBJ2-2, the V gene TRBV25-1; tentative D call: TRBD2 (5 bases). This CDR3 is 15 amino acids long. From germline, CDR1 is MGHDK and CDR2 SYGVNS. The V end lost 2 bases, the J end lost 0 bases, and 7 bases lay between the germline ends. CDR3 protein: CASSEPGTNTGELFF. The CDR3 nucleotides are TGTGCCAGCAGTGAACCCGGGACGAACACCGGGGAGCTGTTTTTT.

This clonotype was picked up a small number of times. The gene calls are TRBV25-1 and TRBJ2-5; the match to TRBD1 covers 9 bases. The V and J ends lost 5 bases and 2 bases, in that order; junction bases with no gene match: 6. This CDR3 has 15 residues. CDR1 is MGHDK and CDR2 is SYGVNS in the germline V gene. CDR3 residues: CASSFPGQGQETQYF. The DNA for the CDR3 is TGTGCCAGCAGTTTTCCGGGACAGGGTCAAGAGACCCAGTACTTC.

The chain links TRBV7-2 to TRBJ2-5; D not resolved. The germline CDR1 and CDR2 sequences are SGHTA and FQGNSA. CDR3 length: 15 residues. Trimming left V 5 bases short and J 4 bases short, with 17 bases between. CDR3 nucleotides: TGTGCCAGCAGCCTCGGACCATGGGTTGGAGAGACCCAGTACTTC. Translated, it gives CASSLGPWVGETQYF.

This clonotype was seen only once. A much larger clone lies one base from this, so it may be a read error. This chain links TRBV24-1 with TRBJ2-1; TRBD1 matches at 10 bases. V lost 3 bases, J lost 9 bases, and 4 bases stayed unmatched. Germline-derived CDR1 and CDR2 are KGHDR and SFDVKD. The CDR3 consists of 14 residues. This chain's CDR3 is CATSDPGTGVEQFF. CDR3 in DNA: TGTGCCACCAGTGATCCCGGGACAGGGGTTGAGCAGTTCTTC.

V usage is TRBV20-1 and J usage is TRBJ1-2; 10 positions agree with TRBD1. CDR3 length: 16 amino acids. Germline CDR1 is DFQATT and CDR2 is SNEGSKA (reference sequence). J was trimmed by 2 bases and V by 0 bases; bases with no gene match: 6. In DNA, the CDR3 is TGCAGTGCTAGAGAAGAGACAGGGGGCAGAAACTATGGCTACACCTTC. Its protein is CSAREETGGRNYGYTF.

This chain joins TRBV5-4 and TRBJ2-1; D call uncertain. Trimming removed 0 bases from V and 0 bases from J, with 7 bases in between. Per germline, CDR1 SGHNT and CDR2 YYREEE (reference sequence). The CDR3 runs 15 residues. The CDR3 nucleotides read TGTGCCAGCAGCTTGGGACTGGGCTCCTACAATGAGCAGTTCTTC. Encoded protein: CASSLGLGSYNEQFF.

The chain employs TRBV24-1 and TRBJ2-3; 10 bases match TRBD2. The CDR3 contains 17 residues. CDR1 is KGHDR, CDR2 SFDVKD, per germline. V lost 7 bases and J lost 6; bases outside the gene matches: 15. The CDR3 DNA reads as TGTGCCACCAGCGTAGGTAGAGTAGCGGGGGGCAGGGATACGCAGTATTTT. Its translation: CATSVGRVAGGRDTQYF.

A few counts support this clonotype. CDR3 sequence reads: CASSPGLATYGYTF. The CDR3 DNA reads TGTGCCAGCAGCCCGGGATTAGCGACCTATGGCTACACCTTC. The chain carries TRBV6-2 or TRBV6-3 and TRBJ1-2; D not certain. The V gene's germline CDR1 is MNHEY and CDR2 SVGEGT. The V gene lost 6 bases and the J gene lost 4 bases, with 15 bases spanning the gap. The CDR3 length is 14 residues.

The table lists this clonotype with a few counts. The chain uses TRBV7-8 and TRBJ2-1; 9 bases are shared with TRBD1. In germline, CDR1 is SGHVS, CDR2 FQNEAQ. This CDR3 has 20 amino acids. The V segment lost 5 bases and the J segment 5 bases; nucleotides outside the gene matches: 22. CDR3 sequence: CASSPITEPGQGGWDNEQFF. For the CDR3, the DNA is TGTGCCAGCAGCCCCATTACAGAACCGGGACAGGGAGGTTGGGACAATGAGCAGTTCTTC.